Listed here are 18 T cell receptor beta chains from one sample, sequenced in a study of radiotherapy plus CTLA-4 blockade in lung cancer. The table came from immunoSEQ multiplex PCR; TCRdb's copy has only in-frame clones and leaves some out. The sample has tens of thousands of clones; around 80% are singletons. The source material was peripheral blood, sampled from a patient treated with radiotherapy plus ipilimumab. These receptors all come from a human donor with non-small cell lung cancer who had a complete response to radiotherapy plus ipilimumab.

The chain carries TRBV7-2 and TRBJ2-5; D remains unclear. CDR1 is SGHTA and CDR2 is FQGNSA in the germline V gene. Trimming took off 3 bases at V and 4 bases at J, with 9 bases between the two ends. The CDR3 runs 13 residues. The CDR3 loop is CASSFRVSETQYF. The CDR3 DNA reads TGTGCCAGCAGCTTTCGGGTTTCAGAGACCCAGTACTTC.

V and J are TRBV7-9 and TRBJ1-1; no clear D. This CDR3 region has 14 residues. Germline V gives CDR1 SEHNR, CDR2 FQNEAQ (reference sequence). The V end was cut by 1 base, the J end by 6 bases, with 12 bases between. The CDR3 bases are TGTGCCAGCAGCTTAGGGTCGGTGGGCCCTGAAGCTTTCTTT. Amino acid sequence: CASSLGSVGPEAFF.

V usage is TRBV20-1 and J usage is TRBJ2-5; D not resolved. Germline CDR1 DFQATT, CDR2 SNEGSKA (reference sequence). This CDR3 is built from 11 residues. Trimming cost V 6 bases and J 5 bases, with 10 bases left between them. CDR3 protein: CSAPRAETQYF. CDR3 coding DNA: TGCAGTGCCCCCAGAGCGGAGACCCAGTACTTC.

CDR3 region: CASSRQEERGNTEAFF. The CDR3 coding sequence is TGCGCCAGCAGCCGTCAGGAGGAGCGTGGGAACACTGAAGCTTTCTTT. The chain recombines TRBV4-1 with TRBJ1-1; the D is unclear. The CDR3 runs to 16 residues. Looked up from germline, CDR1 is MGHRA and CDR2 is YSYEKL. Trimming pared 4 bases from V and 1 base from J, leaving 16 bases between.

The CDR3 coding sequence is TGTGCCAGCAGCCCCCACCTCATAGGTCGACAGGGGAGAAGAGGCTACACCTTC. Its protein is CASSPHLIGRQGRRGYTF. The rearrangement links TRBV9 to TRBJ1-2; 8 nucleotides align to TRBD1. CDR1 is SGDLS and CDR2 is YYNGEE in the germline V gene. This CDR3 contains 18 residues. J lost 8 bases, V lost 4 bases, and 22 bases had no gene match. Drawing the rest from reference TRBV9 and TRBJ1-2, the complete variable domain is DSGVTQTPKHLITATGQRVTLRCSPRSGDLSVYWYQQSLDQGLQFLIQYYNGEERAKGNILERFSAQQFPDLHSELNLSSLELGDSALYFCASSPHLIGRQGRRGYTFGSGTRLTVV.

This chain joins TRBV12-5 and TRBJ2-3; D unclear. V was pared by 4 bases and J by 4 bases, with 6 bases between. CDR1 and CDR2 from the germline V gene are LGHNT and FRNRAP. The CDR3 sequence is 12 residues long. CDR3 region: CASGSIADTQYF. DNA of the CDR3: TGTGCTAGTGGTTCCATAGCAGATACGCAGTATTTT.

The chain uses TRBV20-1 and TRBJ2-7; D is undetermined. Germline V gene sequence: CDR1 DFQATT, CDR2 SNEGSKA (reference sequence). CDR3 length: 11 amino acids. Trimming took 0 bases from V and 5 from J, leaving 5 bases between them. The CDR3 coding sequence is TGCAGTGCTAGAGACGGACACGAGCAGTACGTC. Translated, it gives CSARDGHEQYV.

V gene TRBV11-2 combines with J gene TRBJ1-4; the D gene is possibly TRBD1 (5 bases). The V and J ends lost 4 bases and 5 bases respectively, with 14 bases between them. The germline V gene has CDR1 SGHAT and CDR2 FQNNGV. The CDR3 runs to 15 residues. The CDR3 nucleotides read TGTGCCAGCAGCTCTCCTCGGGGCCAGAATGAAAAACTGTTTTTT. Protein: CASSSPRGQNEKLFF.

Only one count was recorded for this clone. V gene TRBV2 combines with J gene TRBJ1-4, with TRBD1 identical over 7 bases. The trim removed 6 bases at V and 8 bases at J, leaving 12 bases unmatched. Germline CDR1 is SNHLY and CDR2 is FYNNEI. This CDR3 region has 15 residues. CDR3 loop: CASRRTGTDSEKLFF. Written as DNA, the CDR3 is TGTGCCAGCAGACGCACCGGGACAGACTCCGAAAAACTGTTTTTT. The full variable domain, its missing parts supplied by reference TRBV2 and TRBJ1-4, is EPEVTQTPSHQVTQMGQEVILRCVPISNHLYFYWYRQILGQKVEFLVSFYNNEISEKSEIFDDQFSVERPDGSNFTLKIRSTKLEDSAMYFCASRRTGTDSEKLFFGSGTQLSVL.

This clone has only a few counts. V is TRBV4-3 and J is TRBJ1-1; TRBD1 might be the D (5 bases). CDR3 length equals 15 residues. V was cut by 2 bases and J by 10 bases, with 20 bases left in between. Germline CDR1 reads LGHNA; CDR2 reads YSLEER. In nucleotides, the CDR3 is TGCGCCAGCAGCCAATCATCGGGGACCCCGGGGGGAGCTTTCTTT. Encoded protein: CASSQSSGTPGGAFF.

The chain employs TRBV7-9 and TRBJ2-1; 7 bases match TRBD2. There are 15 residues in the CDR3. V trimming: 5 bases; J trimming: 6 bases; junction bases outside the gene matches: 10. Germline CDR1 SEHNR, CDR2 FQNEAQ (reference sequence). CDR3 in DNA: TGTGCCAGCAGCCGGCGGGGCGGGGGACCCAATGAGCAGTTCTTC. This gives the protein CASSRRGGGPNEQFF.

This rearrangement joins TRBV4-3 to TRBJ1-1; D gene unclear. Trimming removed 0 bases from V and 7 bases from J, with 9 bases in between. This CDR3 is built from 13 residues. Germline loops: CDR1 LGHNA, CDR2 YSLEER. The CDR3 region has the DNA TGCGCCAGCAGCCAAGAGACCTGGGGTGAAGCTTTCTTT. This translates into CASSQETWGEAFF.

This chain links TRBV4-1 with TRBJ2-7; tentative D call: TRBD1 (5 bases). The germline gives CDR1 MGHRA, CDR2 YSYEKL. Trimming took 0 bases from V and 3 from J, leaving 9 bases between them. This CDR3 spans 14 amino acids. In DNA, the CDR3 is TGCGCCAGCAGCCAAGATCTAGGGGTCTACGAGCAGTACTTC. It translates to CASSQDLGVYEQYF.

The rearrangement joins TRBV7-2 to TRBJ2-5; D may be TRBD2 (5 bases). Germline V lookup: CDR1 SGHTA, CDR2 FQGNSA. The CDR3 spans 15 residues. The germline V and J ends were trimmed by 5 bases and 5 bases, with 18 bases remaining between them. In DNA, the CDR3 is TGTGCCAGCAGCCAGGAGGTAGGCGCCTCGGAGACCCAGTACTTC. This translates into CASSQEVGASETQYF.

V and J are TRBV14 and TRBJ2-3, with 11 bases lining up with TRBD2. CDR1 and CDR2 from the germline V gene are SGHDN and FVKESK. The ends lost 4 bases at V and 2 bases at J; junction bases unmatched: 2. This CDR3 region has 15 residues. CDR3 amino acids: CASSRLAGYTDTQYF. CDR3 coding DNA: TGTGCCAGCAGCCGACTAGCGGGATACACAGATACGCAGTATTTT. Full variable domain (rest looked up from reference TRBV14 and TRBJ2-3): EAGVTQFPSHSVIEKGQTVTLRCDPISGHDNLYWYRRVMGKEIKFLLHFVKESKQDESGMPNNRFLAERTGGTYSTLKVQPAELEDSGVYFCASSRLAGYTDTQYFGPGTRLTVL.

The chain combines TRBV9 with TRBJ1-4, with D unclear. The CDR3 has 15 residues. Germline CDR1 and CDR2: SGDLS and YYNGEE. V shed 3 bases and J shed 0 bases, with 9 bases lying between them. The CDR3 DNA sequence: TGTGCCAGCAGCGGAGGGAGAGCAACTAATGAAAAACTGTTTTTT. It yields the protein CASSGGRATNEKLFF.

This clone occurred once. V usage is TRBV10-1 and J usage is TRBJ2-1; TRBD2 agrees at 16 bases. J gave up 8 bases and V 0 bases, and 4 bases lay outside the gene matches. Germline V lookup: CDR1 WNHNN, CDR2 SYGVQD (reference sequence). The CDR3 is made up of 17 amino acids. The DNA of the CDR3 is TGCGCCAGCAGTGAGTCCGGGACTAGCGGGGGGGCAGATGAGCAGTTCTTC. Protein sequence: CASSESGTSGGADEQFF.

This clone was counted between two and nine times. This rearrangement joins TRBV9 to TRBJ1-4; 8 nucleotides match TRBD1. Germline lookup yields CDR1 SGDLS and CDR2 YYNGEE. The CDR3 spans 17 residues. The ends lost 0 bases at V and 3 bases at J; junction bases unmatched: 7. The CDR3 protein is CASSVAPGTGANEKLFF. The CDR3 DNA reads TGTGCCAGCAGCGTAGCTCCCGGGACAGGAGCTAATGAAAAACTGTTTTTT.